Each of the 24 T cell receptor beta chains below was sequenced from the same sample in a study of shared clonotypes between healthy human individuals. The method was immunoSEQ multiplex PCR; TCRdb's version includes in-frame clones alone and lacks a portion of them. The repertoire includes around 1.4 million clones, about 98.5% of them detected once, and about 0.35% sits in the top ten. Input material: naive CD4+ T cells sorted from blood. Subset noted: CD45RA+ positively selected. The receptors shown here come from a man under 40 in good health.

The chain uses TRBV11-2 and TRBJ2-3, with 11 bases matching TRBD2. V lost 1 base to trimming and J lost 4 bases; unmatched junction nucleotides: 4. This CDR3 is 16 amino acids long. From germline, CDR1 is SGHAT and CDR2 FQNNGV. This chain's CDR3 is CASSLVAGGPADTQYF. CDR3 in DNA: TGTGCCAGCAGCTTAGTAGCGGGAGGGCCCGCAGATACGCAGTATTTT.

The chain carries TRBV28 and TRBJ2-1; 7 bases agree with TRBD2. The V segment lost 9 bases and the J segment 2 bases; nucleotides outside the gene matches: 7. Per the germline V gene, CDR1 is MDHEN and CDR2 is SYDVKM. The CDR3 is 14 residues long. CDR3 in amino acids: CASTGTTPYNEQFF. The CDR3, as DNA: TGTGCCAGTACCGGGACTACGCCCTACAATGAGCAGTTCTTC. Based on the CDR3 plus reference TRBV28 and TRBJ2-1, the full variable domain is DVKVTQSSRYLVKRTGEKVFLECVQDMDHENMFWYRQDPGLGLRLIYFSYDVKMKEKGDIPEGYSVSREKKERFSLILESASTNQTSMYLCASTGTTPYNEQFFGPGTRLTVL.

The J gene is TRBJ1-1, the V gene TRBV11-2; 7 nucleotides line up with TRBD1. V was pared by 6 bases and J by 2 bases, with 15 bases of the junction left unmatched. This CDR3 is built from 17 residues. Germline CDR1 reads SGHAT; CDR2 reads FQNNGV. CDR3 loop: CASRPNPARGRNTEAFF. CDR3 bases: TGTGCCAGCAGACCAAACCCGGCGAGGGGGCGCAACACTGAAGCTTTCTTT.

CDR3: CASSVSFENTEAFF. Here the CDR3 DNA reads TGTGCCAGCAGCGTGTCGTTCGAGAACACTGAAGCTTTCTTT. The genes are TRBV9 and TRBJ1-1; D is undetermined. The CDR3 loop spans 14 amino acids. Trimming took off 2 bases at V and 1 base at J, with 9 bases between the two ends. Germline loops: CDR1 SGDLS, CDR2 YYNGEE. Filled out from reference TRBV9 and TRBJ1-1, the complete variable domain reads DSGVTQTPKHLITATGQRVTLRCSPRSGDLSVYWYQQSLDQGLQFLIQYYNGEERAKGNILERFSAQQFPDLHSELNLSSLELGDSALYFCASSVSFENTEAFFGQGTRLTVV.

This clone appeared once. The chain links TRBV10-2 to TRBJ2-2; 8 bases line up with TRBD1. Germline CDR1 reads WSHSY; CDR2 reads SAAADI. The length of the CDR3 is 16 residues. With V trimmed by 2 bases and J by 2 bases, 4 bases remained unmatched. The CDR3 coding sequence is TGCGCCAGCAGTGAGACAGGGGGAGGAAACACCGGGGAGCTGTTTTTT. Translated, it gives CASSETGGGNTGELFF.

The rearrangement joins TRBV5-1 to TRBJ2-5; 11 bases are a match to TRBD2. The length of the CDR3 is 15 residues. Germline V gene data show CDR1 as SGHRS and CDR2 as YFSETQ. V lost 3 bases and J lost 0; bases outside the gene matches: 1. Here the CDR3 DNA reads TGCGCCAGCAGCTCGGGACTAGCGGACCAAGAGACCCAGTACTTC. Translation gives CASSSGLADQETQYF.

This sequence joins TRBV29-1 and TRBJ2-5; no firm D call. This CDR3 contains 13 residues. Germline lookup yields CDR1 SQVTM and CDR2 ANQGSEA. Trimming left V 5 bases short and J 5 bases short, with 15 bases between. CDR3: CSVRWSRWETQYF. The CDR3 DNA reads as TGCAGCGTTAGATGGTCTAGGTGGGAGACCCAGTACTTC.

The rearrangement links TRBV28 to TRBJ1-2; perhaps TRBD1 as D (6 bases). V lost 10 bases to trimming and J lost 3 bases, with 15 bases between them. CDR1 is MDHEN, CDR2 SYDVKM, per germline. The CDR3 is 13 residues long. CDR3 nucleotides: TGTGCCACCTTCGGGGGCGGGTACTATGGCTACACCTTC. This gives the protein CATFGGGYYGYTF.

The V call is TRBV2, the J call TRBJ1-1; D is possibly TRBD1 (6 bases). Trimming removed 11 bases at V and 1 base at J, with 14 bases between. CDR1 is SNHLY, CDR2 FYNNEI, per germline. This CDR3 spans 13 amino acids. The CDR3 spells CAVLRQANTEAFF. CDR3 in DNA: TGTGCCGTCCTAAGACAGGCGAACACTGAAGCTTTCTTT.

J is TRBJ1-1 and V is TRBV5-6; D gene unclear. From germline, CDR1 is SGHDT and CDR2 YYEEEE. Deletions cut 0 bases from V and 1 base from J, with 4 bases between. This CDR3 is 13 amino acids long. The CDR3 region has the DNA TGTGCCAGCAGCTTGGGGCCGAACACTGAAGCTTTCTTT. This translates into CASSLGPNTEAFF.

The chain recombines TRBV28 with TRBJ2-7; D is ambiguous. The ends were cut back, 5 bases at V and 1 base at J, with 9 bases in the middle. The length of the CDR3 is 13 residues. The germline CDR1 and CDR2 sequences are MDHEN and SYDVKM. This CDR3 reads CASSRRSSYEQYF. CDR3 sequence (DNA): TGTGCCAGCAGTCGAAGGTCGTCCTACGAGCAGTACTTC.

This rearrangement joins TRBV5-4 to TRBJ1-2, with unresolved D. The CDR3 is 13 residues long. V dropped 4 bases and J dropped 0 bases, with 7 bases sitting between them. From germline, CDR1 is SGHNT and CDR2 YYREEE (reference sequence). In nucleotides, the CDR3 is TGTGCCAGCAGCGGAGAAACTAACTATGGCTACACCTTC. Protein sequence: CASSGETNYGYTF.

The CDR3 DNA sequence: TGTGCCAGCAGACGCACAGAGGGCCGACACTACGAGCAGTACTTC. It yields the protein CASRRTEGRHYEQYF. J is TRBJ2-7 and V is TRBV27; D possibly corresponds to TRBD2 (5 bases). This CDR3 comprises 15 residues. Trimming removed 6 bases from V and 3 bases from J, with 18 bases in between. The V gene's germline CDR1 is MNHEY and CDR2 SMNVEV (reference sequence).

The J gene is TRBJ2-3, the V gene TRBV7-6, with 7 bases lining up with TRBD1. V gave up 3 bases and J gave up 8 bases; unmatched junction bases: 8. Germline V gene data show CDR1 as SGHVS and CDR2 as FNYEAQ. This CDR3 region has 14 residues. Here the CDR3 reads CASSLTGSMVTQYF. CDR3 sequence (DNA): TGTGCCAGCAGCTTGACAGGGTCGATGGTTACGCAGTATTTT.

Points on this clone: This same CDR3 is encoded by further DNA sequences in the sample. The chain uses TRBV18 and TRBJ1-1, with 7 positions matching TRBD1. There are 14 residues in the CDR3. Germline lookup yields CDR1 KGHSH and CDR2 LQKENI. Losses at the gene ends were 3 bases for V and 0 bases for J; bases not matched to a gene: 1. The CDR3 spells CASSPQGVNTEAFF. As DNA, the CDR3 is TGTGCCAGCTCACCCCAGGGGGTGAACACTGAAGCTTTCTTT. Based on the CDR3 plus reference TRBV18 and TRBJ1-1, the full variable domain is NAGVMQNPRHLVRRRGQEARLRCSPMKGHSHVYWYRQLPEEGLKFMVYLQKENIIDESGMPKERFSAEFPKEGPSILRIQQVVRGDSAAYFCASSPQGVNTEAFFGQGTRLTVV.

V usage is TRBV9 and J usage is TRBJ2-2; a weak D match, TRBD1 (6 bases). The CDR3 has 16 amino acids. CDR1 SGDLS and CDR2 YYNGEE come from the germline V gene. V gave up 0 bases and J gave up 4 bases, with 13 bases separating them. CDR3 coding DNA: TGTGCCAGCAGCGTAGGAGTGGGGGCGGGCACCGGGGAGCTGTTTTTT. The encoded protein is CASSVGVGAGTGELFF.

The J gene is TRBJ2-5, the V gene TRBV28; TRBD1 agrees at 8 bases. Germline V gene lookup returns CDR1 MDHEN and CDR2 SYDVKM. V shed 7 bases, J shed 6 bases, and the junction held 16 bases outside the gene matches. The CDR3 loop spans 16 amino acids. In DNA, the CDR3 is TGTGCCAGCACATCACTTCGGGACAGGACGATAAAGACCCAGTACTTC. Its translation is CASTSLRDRTIKTQYF. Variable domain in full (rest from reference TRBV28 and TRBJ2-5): DVKVTQSSRYLVKRTGEKVFLECVQDMDHENMFWYRQDPGLGLRLIYFSYDVKMKEKGDIPEGYSVSREKKERFSLILESASTNQTSMYLCASTSLRDRTIKTQYFGPGTRLLVL.

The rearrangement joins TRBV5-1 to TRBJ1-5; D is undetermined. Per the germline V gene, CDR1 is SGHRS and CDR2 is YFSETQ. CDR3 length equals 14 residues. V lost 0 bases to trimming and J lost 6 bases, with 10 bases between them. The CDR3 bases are TGCGCCAGCAGCTTGGATATCGGTGCTCAGCCCCAGCATTTT. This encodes CASSLDIGAQPQHF.

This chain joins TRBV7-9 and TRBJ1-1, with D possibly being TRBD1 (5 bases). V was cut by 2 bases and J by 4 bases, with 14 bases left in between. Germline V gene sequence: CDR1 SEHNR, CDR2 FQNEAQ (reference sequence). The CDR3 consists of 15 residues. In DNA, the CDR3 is TGTGCCAGCAGCTTACGGCAGGGCTCCCTCACTGAAGCTTTCTTT. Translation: CASSLRQGSLTEAFF.

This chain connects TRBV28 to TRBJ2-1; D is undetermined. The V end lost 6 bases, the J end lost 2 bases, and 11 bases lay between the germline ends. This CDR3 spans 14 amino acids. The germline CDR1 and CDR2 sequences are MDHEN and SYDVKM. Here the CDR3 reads CASSLLPPYNEQFF. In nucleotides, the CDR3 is TGTGCCAGCAGCCTCCTACCTCCCTACAATGAGCAGTTCTTC.

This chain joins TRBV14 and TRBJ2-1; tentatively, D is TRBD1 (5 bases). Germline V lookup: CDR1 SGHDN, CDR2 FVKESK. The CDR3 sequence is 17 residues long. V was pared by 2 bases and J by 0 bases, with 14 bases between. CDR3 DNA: TGTGCCAGCAGCCAATTTACAGACAGAAGCTCCTACAATGAGCAGTTCTTC. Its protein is CASSQFTDRSSYNEQFF.

CDR3 region: CASSLRVRVGDNEQFF. CDR3 coding DNA: TGCGCCAGCAGCTTGAGGGTTAGGGTTGGGGACAATGAGCAGTTCTTC. The chain recombines TRBV5-1 with TRBJ2-1; D unresolved. CDR1 is SGHRS, CDR2 YFSETQ, per germline. Trimming shortened V by 1 base and J by 5 bases, and 16 bases separated the two germline ends. The CDR3 totals 16 residues.

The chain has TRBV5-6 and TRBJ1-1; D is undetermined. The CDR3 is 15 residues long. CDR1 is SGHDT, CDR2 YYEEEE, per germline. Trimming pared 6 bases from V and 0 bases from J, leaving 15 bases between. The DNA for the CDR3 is TGTGCCAGCAACCCGCGCCTTCTTATGAACACTGAAGCTTTCTTT. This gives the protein CASNPRLLMNTEAFF.

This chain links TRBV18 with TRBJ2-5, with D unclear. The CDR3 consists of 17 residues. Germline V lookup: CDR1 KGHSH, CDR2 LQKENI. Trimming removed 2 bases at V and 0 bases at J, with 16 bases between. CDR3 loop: CASSPTVGSTYQETQYF. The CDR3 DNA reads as TGTGCCAGCTCACCAACCGTTGGTAGCACTTACCAAGAGACCCAGTACTTC.